The 6 T cell receptor beta chains below all came from one sample that was sequenced in a study of shared clonotypes between healthy human individuals. The repertoire was sequenced with immunoSEQ multiplex PCR; TCRdb's copy has only in-frame clones and lacks some. Here the sample spans 950,000 to 1,300,000 clones, around four fifths being singletons. Sample: memory CD4+ T cells sorted from blood. Sample subset: CD45RA-negative fraction. Every receptor here comes from a man younger than 35 in good health.

The table lists this clone with a count of one. The chain carries TRBV5-1 and TRBJ2-1; D unresolved. The CDR3 loop spans 19 amino acids. V lost 1 base, J lost 4 bases, and 24 bases lay in between. Germline CDR1 reads SGHRS; CDR2 reads YFSETQ. The CDR3 reads CASSLKFYFLPSEYNEQFF. The CDR3 bases are TGCGCCAGCAGCTTGAAGTTTTACTTTTTACCAAGCGAATACAATGAGCAGTTCTTC.

The V call is TRBV6-5, the J call TRBJ2-7; the D is unclear. The CDR3 runs 14 residues. The germline V and J ends were trimmed by 2 bases and 5 bases, with 13 bases remaining between them. Germline loops: CDR1 MNHEY, CDR2 SVGAGI. The CDR3: CASSYRQAPDEQYF. CDR3 in DNA: TGTGCCAGCAGTTACCGTCAGGCCCCGGACGAGCAGTACTTC.

CDR3 loop: CAFSTGSYEQYF. The CDR3 region has the DNA TGTGCCTTCTCGACAGGCTCCTACGAGCAGTACTTC. V is TRBV30 and J is TRBJ2-7; D possibly corresponds to TRBD1 (6 bases). This CDR3 has 12 residues. V lost 7 bases and J lost 0, with 10 bases in between. Germline CDR1 GTSNPN, CDR2 SVGIG (reference sequence).

This rearrangement joins TRBV2 to TRBJ2-3; D is uncertain. From germline, CDR1 is SNHLY and CDR2 FYNNEI. The ends were cut back, 6 bases at V and 7 bases at J, with 8 bases in the middle. There are 11 residues in the CDR3. The CDR3 is CASRDLNTQYF. The CDR3 DNA follows: TGTGCCAGCAGGGATCTGAATACGCAGTATTTT.

This clone was detected once. V and J are TRBV6-6 and TRBJ2-3; D is ambiguous. The CDR3 is made up of 15 amino acids. Looked up from germline, CDR1 is MNHNY and CDR2 is SVGAGI (reference sequence). V dropped 6 bases and J dropped 0 bases, with 13 bases sitting between them. The CDR3 sequence: CASSQKSSSTDTQYF. The DNA of the CDR3 is TGTGCCAGCAGCCAAAAGTCCAGCAGCACAGATACGCAGTATTTT.

The gene calls are TRBV4-1 and TRBJ2-7; no firm D call. This CDR3 is built from 14 residues. Trimming cost V 4 bases and J 3 bases, with 13 bases left between them. Germline V gene sequence: CDR1 MGHRA, CDR2 YSYEKL. The CDR3 bases are TGCGCCAGCAGCCTGAAGCTTTACCACTACGAGCAGTACTTC. Translation: CASSLKLYHYEQYF.